The clone carrying this T cell receptor beta chain was seen at least ten times. The time point: newly diagnosed GD, antithyroid drugs for less than 3 months. The TCR library was made from RNA extracted from PBMCs. This CDR3 comprises 15 residues. Germline V gene sequence: CDR1 SGDLS, CDR2 YYNGEE. Trimming removed 0 bases from V and 4 bases from J, with 13 bases in between. This record comes from a study of regulatory T cells in long-lasting Graves disease. TCR beta libraries were built with iRepertoire HTBI primers and Arm-PCR of CDR3 regions. One entry per CDR3 protein, called by TCRdb with MiXCR from the multiplex PCR reads. The sample consists of about 610,000 distinct CDR3 sequences, 15% to 20% of them appearing once. These sequences were also reported in another study, on T cells in Graves' hyperthyroidism and ophthalmopathy. This second report adds: Uncontrolled infection, other autoimmune disease, pregnancy or lactation excluded patients.

Sample: peripheral blood mononuclear cells (PBMCs), taken at new diagnosis, from a patient treated with antithyroid drugs. The chain uses TRBV9 and TRBJ1-2; D call uncertain. This sequence originates from a man aged 18-30 years with Graves disease. The CDR3 spells CASSVEPGSTYGYTF. In nucleotides, the CDR3 is TGTGCCAGCAGCGTAGAACCCGGGTCGACCTATGGCTACACCTTC.